This TCR beta chain was obtained from a study of cytomegalovirus exposure and HLA in healthy donors. Study findings and constraints: Researchers reported that three CMV-associated chains were confirmed in vitro as CMV antigen-specific. The classifier, whose performance was assessed in both the original and validation cohorts, reportedly diagnosed cytomegalovirus status with high specificity and sensitivity. Later findings reportedly placed an Asian-associated ancestry cluster below the roughly 700-donor mean for N-insertions. Analyzed later, association rates of TCRs varied across HLA loci, with DRB1 most and HLA-C fewest.

PCR amplification relied on 60 Vbeta primers (plus 13 Jbeta primers). The protocol was immunoSEQ multiplex PCR, while the TCRdb copy is restricted to in-frame clones and leaves out a portion. The table records 100,000 to 150,000 clones, around 80% of them present only once. In germline, CDR1 is SGHDN, CDR2 FVKESK. The V and J ends lost 4 bases and 0 bases, in that order; junction bases with no gene match: 5. This CDR3 region has 16 residues. Comments on this clone: What it binds is unknown.

This chain uses TRBV14 with TRBJ2-2, with TRBD1 identical over 7 bases. The sample was PBMCs. This sequence was found in a man under 40 in good health and CMV-seropositive. DNA for the CDR3: TGTGCCAGCAGCCGACGAACAGGGGCGAACACCGGGGAGCTGTTTTTT. Amino acids: CASSRRTGANTGELFF.